The 32 T cell receptor beta chains presented below share a single source sample, sequenced in a study of blood T cell repertoires in COVID-19. Assay: immunoSEQ multiplex PCR; the TCRdb copy retains only in-frame clones and omits some. Here the sample spans more than 200,000 clones, approximately 80% being singletons. The sequenced material came from PBMCs or T cells enriched from blood (not recorded which). The origin of the receptors is a woman in her 40s with acute COVID-19.

This chain uses TRBV28 with TRBJ2-7; TRBD2 aligns across 11 bases. The trim removed 3 bases at V and 2 bases at J, leaving 18 bases unmatched. The length of the CDR3 is 20 residues. Germline V gives CDR1 MDHEN, CDR2 SYDVKM. The CDR3 is CASSFSRGGLAGGFPYEQYF. Written as DNA, the CDR3 is TGTGCCAGCAGTTTCTCCAGGGGAGGCCTAGCGGGGGGCTTTCCCTACGAGCAGTACTTC. The full variable domain, in which reference TRBV28 and TRBJ2-7 provide the parts outside the CDR3, is DVKVTQSSRYLVKRTGEKVFLECVQDMDHENMFWYRQDPGLGLRLIYFSYDVKMKEKGDIPEGYSVSREKKERFSLILESASTNQTSMYLCASSFSRGGLAGGFPYEQYFGPGTRLTVT.

V is TRBV7-8 and J is TRBJ2-7, with 9 bases fitting TRBD2. The CDR3 runs 17 residues. CDR1 and CDR2 from the germline V gene are SGHVS and FQNEAQ. J gave up 3 bases and V 5 bases, and 14 bases lay outside the gene matches. In DNA, the CDR3 is TGTGCCAGCAGCACCACTCTACCGGGACTAGCTTTCTACGAGCAGTACTTC. It translates to CASSTTLPGLAFYEQYF.

This chain connects TRBV27 to TRBJ1-2; D gene ambiguous. Germline V lookup: CDR1 MNHEY, CDR2 SMNVEV (reference sequence). Trimming stripped 8 bases from V and 8 bases from J, with 9 bases between. This CDR3 is built from 10 residues. CDR3 nucleotides: TGTGCCAGCTACAGTAAGGGCTACACCTTC. Protein sequence: CASYSKGYTF.

The chain employs TRBV6-5 and TRBJ1-2; 7 nucleotides align to TRBD1. The CDR3 is 15 amino acids. The germline gives CDR1 MNHEY, CDR2 SVGAGI. V dropped 4 bases and J dropped 4; count of bases not matched to a gene: 9. The CDR3 region has the DNA TGTGCCAGCAGTTCCCGGGACAGACCTAGCTATGGCTACACCTTC. It yields the protein CASSSRDRPSYGYTF.

J is TRBJ2-3 and V is TRBV2; D gene unclear. V was trimmed by 1 base and J by 2 bases, leaving 7 bases between them. This CDR3 contains 14 residues. Germline V gene lookup returns CDR1 SNHLY and CDR2 FYNNEI. The CDR3 spells CASSEDRATDTQYF. In DNA form, the CDR3 reads TGTGCCAGCAGTGAAGACAGAGCCACAGATACGCAGTATTTT.

J is TRBJ2-7 and V is TRBV7-2, with a tentative D call TRBD2 (6 bases). The V gene's germline CDR1 is SGHTA and CDR2 FQGNSA. Trimming removed 7 bases from V and 4 bases from J, with 23 bases in between. The CDR3 runs 16 residues. The CDR3 nucleotides read TGTGCCAGCACCCCCGTGGAGATAAGTCTAGCGTACGAGCAGTACTTC. This sequence encodes CASTPVEISLAYEQYF.

The V call is TRBV28, the J call TRBJ1-5; 7 bases are a match to TRBD1. J was trimmed by 6 bases and V by 6 bases; bases with no gene match: 14. Germline-derived CDR1 and CDR2 are MDHEN and SYDVKM. The CDR3 has 16 amino acids. CDR3 residues: CASSPPTGDKSQPQHF. The CDR3 DNA reads TGTGCCAGCAGCCCTCCTACAGGGGATAAGAGTCAGCCCCAGCATTTT.

The chain is built from TRBV6-5 and TRBJ2-5, with 10 bases that match TRBD1. The V segment lost 6 bases and the J segment 7 bases; nucleotides outside the gene matches: 8. Germline V CDR1 and CDR2: MNHEY, SVGAGI. The CDR3 sequence is 14 residues long. The CDR3 DNA reads TGTGCCAGCAGCGGGACAGGGGAGTACGGGACCCAGTACTTC. It encodes CASSGTGEYGTQYF.

This clone was detected only a few times. The chain couples TRBV28 to TRBJ1-5; D ambiguous. V lost 7 bases to trimming and J lost 2 bases, with 15 bases between them. Germline V gene sequence: CDR1 MDHEN, CDR2 SYDVKM. The CDR3 sequence is 15 residues long. In DNA form, the CDR3 reads TGTGCCAGCACCCGACCGGGGAGGGGCAATCAGCCCCAGCATTTT. This translates into CASTRPGRGNQPQHF.

Only one count was recorded for this clone. The chain joins TRBV3-1 (or the pseudogene TRBV3-2) to TRBJ2-1; D may be TRBD1 (5 bases). The CDR3 length is 15 residues. Trimming stripped 0 bases from V and 3 bases from J, with 9 bases between. CDR1 LGHDT and CDR2 YNNKEL come from the germline V gene (reference sequence). CDR3 protein: CASSQDFQGYNEQFF. CDR3 in DNA: TGTGCCAGCAGCCAAGATTTCCAGGGCTACAATGAGCAGTTCTTC.

The chain carries TRBV10-2 and TRBJ1-3; 12 nucleotides line up with TRBD1. The CDR3 is made up of 15 amino acids. Per the germline V gene, CDR1 is WSHSY and CDR2 is SAAADI. J lost 7 bases, V lost 8 bases, and 9 bases had no gene match. CDR3 residues: CASHPLGQGANTIYF. CDR3 DNA sequence: TGCGCCAGCCACCCGCTGGGACAGGGGGCTAACACCATATATTTT.

With respect to this clone: With a far larger clone one base away, a read error is the likely cause. The CDR3 here is CASSLSGSSYNEQFF. DNA for the CDR3: TGTGCCAGCAGTCTTAGCGGGAGCTCCTACAATGAGCAGTTCTTC. The chain uses TRBV5-5 and TRBJ2-1; TRBD2 aligns across 9 bases. The V and J ends lost 5 bases and 0 bases, in that order; junction bases with no gene match: 3. Germline CDR1 SGHKS, CDR2 YYEKEE (reference sequence). This CDR3 has 15 amino acids.

The chain recombines TRBV11-2 with TRBJ1-3, with D possibly matching TRBD1 (6 bases). Looked up from germline, CDR1 is SGHAT and CDR2 is FQNNGV. The CDR3 runs 15 residues. V was cut by 0 bases and J by 4 bases, with 10 bases left in between. CDR3 residues: CASSLDWTEGNTIYF. Written as DNA, the CDR3 is TGTGCCAGCAGCTTAGATTGGACAGAAGGAAACACCATATATTTT. The full variable domain, in which reference TRBV11-2 and TRBJ1-3 provide the parts outside the CDR3, is EAGVAQSPRYKIIEKRQSVAFWCNPISGHATLYWYQQILGQGPKLLIQFQNNGVVDDSQLPKDRFSAERLKGVDSTLKIQPAKLEDSAVYLCASSLDWTEGNTIYFGEGSWLTVV.

This rearrangement joins TRBV7-9 to TRBJ1-5; D not resolved. CDR1 SEHNR and CDR2 FQNEAQ come from the germline V gene (reference sequence). V shed 4 bases and J shed 7 bases, with 8 bases lying between them. The length of the CDR3 is 12 residues. The CDR3 sequence is CASSSGEQPQHF. The CDR3 DNA reads as TGTGCCAGCAGCTCAGGTGAACAGCCCCAGCATTTT.

The J gene is TRBJ2-5, the V gene TRBV6-5; 8 bases are shared with TRBD2. Germline CDR1 reads MNHEY; CDR2 reads SVGAGI. The CDR3 is 15 amino acids. The ends lost 1 base at V and 2 bases at J; junction bases unmatched: 3. The DNA for the CDR3 is TGTGCCAGCAGTTACTACTCGGGAGGGCAAGAGACCCAGTACTTC. Its protein is CASSYYSGGQETQYF.

The CDR3 DNA reads as TGTGCCAGCAGCGCTGGACAGGGGGTGAGTCAGCCCCAGCATTTT. Translation: CASSAGQGVSQPQHF. This chain uses TRBV7-9 with TRBJ1-5; TRBD1 agrees at 10 bases. The ends lost 5 bases at V and 6 bases at J; junction bases unmatched: 7. The CDR3 consists of 15 residues. From germline, CDR1 is SEHNR and CDR2 FQNEAQ (reference sequence). Using reference TRBV7-9 and TRBJ1-5 for the parts outside the CDR3, the full variable domain is DTGVSQNPRHKITKRGQNVTFRCDPISEHNRLYWYRQTLGQGPEFLTYFQNEAQLEKSRLLSDRFSAERPKGSFSTLEIQRTEQGDSAMYLCASSAGQGVSQPQHFGDGTRLSIL.

Only a few counts were recorded for this clone. The rearrangement joins TRBV5-1 to TRBJ2-5; TRBD1 matches 10 bases. CDR3 length: 17 residues. J gave up 5 bases and V 3 bases, and 13 bases lay outside the gene matches. Looked up from germline, CDR1 is SGHRS and CDR2 is YFSETQ. CDR3 coding DNA: TGCGCCAGCAGCTCTGGATTCTCCGGGACAGGGGCCGAGACCCAGTACTTC. Translated: CASSSGFSGTGAETQYF.

In its sample, this clone was seen once. The chain is built from TRBV7-2 and TRBJ1-4; tentatively, D is TRBD1 (6 bases). The germline V gene has CDR1 SGHTA and CDR2 FQGNSA. V was clipped by 3 bases and J by 2 bases, with 10 bases between them. The CDR3 has 15 amino acids. The CDR3 region has the DNA TGTGCCAGCAGCTTGACAGGTTTGACTAATGAAAAACTGTTTTTT. The encoded protein is CASSLTGLTNEKLFF.

The genes are TRBV28 and TRBJ1-6; perhaps TRBD1 as D (6 bases). The germline V gene encodes CDR1 MDHEN and CDR2 SYDVKM. There are 14 residues in the CDR3. The V gene lost 0 bases and the J gene lost 9 bases, with 9 bases spanning the gap. The CDR3 reads CASSLWGHVSPLHF. DNA of the CDR3: TGTGCCAGCAGTTTATGGGGACACGTTTCACCCCTCCACTTT.

The chain employs TRBV4-2 and TRBJ2-3; perhaps TRBD2 as D (6 bases). V was shortened by 5 bases and J by 1 base, with 16 bases between the two germline ends. Germline assignment: CDR1 LGHNA and CDR2 YNFKEQ. This CDR3 comprises 16 residues. CDR3 DNA sequence: TGTGCCAGCAGCTCCCGGGGGACCCAGGGCACAGATACGCAGTATTTT. This sequence encodes CASSSRGTQGTDTQYF.

This clone was picked up a small number of times. The chain has TRBV29-1 and TRBJ1-2; a possible D gene is TRBD1 (5 bases). Germline CDR1 is SQVTM and CDR2 is ANQGSEA. This CDR3 contains 14 residues. Trimming removed 0 bases at V and 4 bases at J, with 12 bases between. The CDR3 DNA is TGCAGCGTTGAAGAAGGGGCGAGGCCCTATGGCTACACCTTC. As protein: CSVEEGARPYGYTF.

The V gene is TRBV12-3 or TRBV12-4, the J gene TRBJ2-1; D remains unclear. The V and J ends lost 6 bases and 10 bases respectively, with 16 bases between them. CDR3 length equals 13 residues. The DNA for the CDR3 is TGTGCCAGCAGCTTGACGACTTTTCCGGAGCAGTTCTTC. It yields the protein CASSLTTFPEQFF.

V usage is TRBV4-3 and J usage is TRBJ2-5; D is undetermined. Looked up from germline, CDR1 is LGHNA and CDR2 is YSLEER. The CDR3 totals 14 residues. Trimming removed 1 base at V and 1 base at J, with 7 bases between. The CDR3 coding sequence is TGCGCCAGCAGCCAAGTAGACTCCCAAGAGACCCAGTACTTC. The encoded protein is CASSQVDSQETQYF.

CDR3 nucleotides: TGTGCCAGCAGTTCCGGCCGGAGGTACACCTTC. Its translation: CASSSGRRYTF. The V gene is TRBV6-5, the J gene TRBJ1-2, with D hard to call. The CDR3 extends over 11 amino acids. Per germline, CDR1 MNHEY and CDR2 SVGAGI. V lost 4 bases and J lost 11, with 11 bases in between.

The J gene is TRBJ1-4, the V gene TRBV5-4; D possibly corresponds to TRBD1 (5 bases). The CDR3 is 15 residues long. V dropped 0 bases and J dropped 5 bases, with 11 bases sitting between them. CDR1 is SGHNT and CDR2 is YYREEE in the germline V gene (reference sequence). In DNA, the CDR3 is TGTGCCAGCAGCTTGGGGGGGACTGGAAATGAAAAACTGTTTTTT. It specifies CASSLGGTGNEKLFF. Drawing the rest from reference TRBV5-4 and TRBJ1-4, the complete variable domain is ETGVTQSPTHLIKTRGQQVTLRCSSQSGHNTVSWYQQALGQGPQFIFQYYREEENGRGNFPPRFSGLQFPNYSSELNVNALELDDSALYLCASSLGGTGNEKLFFGSGTQLSVL.

This chain uses TRBV30 with TRBJ2-3, with a possible D match to TRBD1 (6 bases). V shed 2 bases and J shed 0 bases, with 12 bases lying between them. In germline, CDR1 is GTSNPN, CDR2 SVGIG (reference sequence). The CDR3 loop spans 15 amino acids. The CDR3 bases are TGTGCCTGGAGTCCGACAGGTTCTAGCACAGATACGCAGTATTTT. It codes for CAWSPTGSSTDTQYF.

The rearrangement joins TRBV20-1 to TRBJ1-1, with 7 bases matching TRBD1. Germline V gives CDR1 DFQATT, CDR2 SNEGSKA (reference sequence). V dropped 3 bases and J dropped 0; count of bases not matched to a gene: 4. The CDR3 consists of 14 residues. In nucleotides, the CDR3 is TGCAGTGCTAGTATAGGGGGCATGAACACTGAAGCTTTCTTT. This sequence encodes CSASIGGMNTEAFF.

V gene TRBV30 combines with J gene TRBJ2-7; a possible D gene is TRBD1 (6 bases). Germline loops: CDR1 GTSNPN, CDR2 SVGIG (reference sequence). CDR3 length: 16 residues. V lost 0 bases and J lost 3, with 18 bases in between. The CDR3 reads CAWSVRFWTADYEQYF. The CDR3 DNA reads as TGTGCCTGGAGTGTACGATTCTGGACAGCCGACTACGAGCAGTACTTC.

V and J are TRBV5-1 and TRBJ2-2, with 8 bases identical to TRBD1. Per germline, CDR1 SGHRS and CDR2 YFSETQ. The CDR3 totals 16 residues. The V gene end was trimmed by 3 bases and the J gene end by 1 base; junction bases not matched to a gene: 5. For the CDR3, the DNA is TGCGCCAGCAGCTGGCGGACAGGGCAGAACACCGGGGAGCTGTTTTTT. Its translation is CASSWRTGQNTGELFF.

This clone has just a few counts. This chain uses TRBV29-1 with TRBJ1-1; D is possibly TRBD1 (6 bases). Germline assignment: CDR1 SQVTM and CDR2 ANQGSEA. The CDR3 spans 15 residues. V shed 6 bases and J shed 0 bases, with 17 bases lying between them. CDR3: CSVRDTNFVNTEAFF. The CDR3 DNA follows: TGCAGCGTCCGGGACACCAATTTTGTGAACACTGAAGCTTTCTTT.

The chain is built from TRBV9 and TRBJ1-1; 7 bases line up with TRBD1. CDR1 is SGDLS, CDR2 YYNGEE, per germline. V was pared by 0 bases and J by 4 bases, with 3 bases of the junction left unmatched. The CDR3 consists of 14 residues. The CDR3 protein is CASSVGQGATEAFF. The CDR3 DNA sequence: TGTGCCAGCAGCGTAGGACAGGGTGCCACTGAAGCTTTCTTT.

V and J are TRBV6-4 and TRBJ1-2; no reliable D call. The germline V gene has CDR1 MRHNA and CDR2 SNTAGT. V lost 0 bases and J lost 6, with 11 bases in between. There are 14 residues in the CDR3. The CDR3 nucleotides are TGTGCCAGCAGTGACTCCCCCGGGGTAGATGGCTACACCTTC. This codes for CASSDSPGVDGYTF.